What follows is one TCR beta chain and its context. Original processing methods: Researchers report that nucleated cell counts were estimated from reference gene primer amplification. The table came from immunoSEQ multiplex PCR; TCRdb's copy has only in-frame clones and leaves some out. D and trimming come from the DNA, and the V and J calls and clone size come from that table. The repertoire holds about 100,000 clones, with about 80% as singletons. V gave up 7 bases and J gave up 10 bases; unmatched junction bases: 13. This CDR3 has 14 residues. Per germline, CDR1 MNHEY and CDR2 SVGAGI. This sample was taken from a study of blood T cell repertoires in COVID-19. The wider study: Material from acute and convalescent COVID-19 was sourced from the United States, Italy and Spain. From T cells, B-cell-depleted T cells, or PBMCs came the material, which was cDNA or gDNA.

The origin of this receptor is a woman in her seventies with acute or convalescent COVID-19. The V call is TRBV6-5, the J call TRBJ2-3; 8 nucleotides line up with TRBD2. The source material was peripheral blood. The CDR3 DNA reads TGTGCCAGCACGGGAGGGGACCCAAAGAAGGCGCAGTATTTT. Protein product: CASTGGDPKKAQYF.